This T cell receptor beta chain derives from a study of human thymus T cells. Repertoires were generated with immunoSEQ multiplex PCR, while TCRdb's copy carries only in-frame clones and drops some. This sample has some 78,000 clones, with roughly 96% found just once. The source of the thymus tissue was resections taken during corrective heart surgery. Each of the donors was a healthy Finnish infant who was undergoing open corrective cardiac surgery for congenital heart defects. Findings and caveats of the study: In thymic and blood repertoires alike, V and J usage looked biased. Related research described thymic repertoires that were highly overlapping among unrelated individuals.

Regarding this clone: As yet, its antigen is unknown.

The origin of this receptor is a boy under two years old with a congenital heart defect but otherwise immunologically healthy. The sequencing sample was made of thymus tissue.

CDR3 DNA: TGTGCCAGCAGAATCCTAGTTAACACTGAAGCTTTCTTT. It translates to CASRILVNTEAFF. The chain carries TRBV5-6 and TRBJ1-1; D gene ambiguous. This CDR3 spans 13 amino acids. Between the trimmed V and J ends, which lost 5 bases and 2 bases, there was a span of 10 bases. The V gene's germline CDR1 is SGHDT and CDR2 YYEEEE.